These T cell receptor beta chains were read from a single sample in a study of CD8+CD57+ T cells in acquired aplastic anemia. TCRdb re-called the reads with MiXCR, one entry per CDR3 protein. The data contain around 180,000 distinct CDR3 sequences, approximately 52% of them singletons. The sample taken for sequencing was sorted CD4+, CD8+, or CD8+CD57+ T cells (not recorded which) from PBMCs. All receptors derive from a human donor with aplastic anemia. Both conserved end residues are part of each CDR3. A D gene is named only where the DNA matches it firmly. Clone size, where shown, is once, few, many, or a class for clones that have expanded.

J,D,V,size,CDR3,DNA
TRBJ1-1,TRBD1,TRBV25-1,-,CASSKDRANTEAFF,TGTGCCAGCAGTAAGGACAGGGCGAACACTGAAGCTTTCTTT
TRBJ1-1,-,TRBV7-2,-,CASSLAEWGDGEAFF,TGTGCCAGCAGCTTAGCTGAGTGGGGGGACGGTGAAGCTTTCTTT
TRBJ2-7,TRBD1,TRBV3-1,few,CASSQGVAQGAREQYF,TGTGCCAGCAGCCAGGGTGTGGCCCAGGGGGCTCGGGAGCAGTACTTC
TRBJ1-5,-,TRBV7-9,few,CASKRGDQPQHF,TGTGCCAGCAAGAGGGGAGATCAGCCCCAGCATTTT
TRBJ1-1,-,TRBV2,-,CASSYSGDSLEAFF,TGTGCCAGCAGTTACTCGGGGGATAGCCTTGAAGCTTTCTTT
TRBJ2-3,TRBD2,TRBV10-3,medium-sized,CATLEGRADTQYF,TGTGCCACCCTCGAGGGGAGGGCAGATACGCAGTATTTT
TRBJ2-7,-,TRBV29-1,once,CSAARAGYYEQYF,TGCAGCGCCGCCAGGGCGGGGTACTACGAGCAGTACTTC
TRBJ2-3,-,TRBV3-1,-,CASSQDRGPEGTQYF,TGTGCCAGCAGCCAAGATAGGGGACCGGAGGGTACGCAGTATTTT
TRBJ2-1,TRBD2,TRBV4-2,-,CASSLGTSSQEQFF,TGTGCCAGCAGCCTGGGGACTAGCTCTCAAGAGCAGTTCTTC
TRBJ1-2,-,TRBV29-1,many,CSVGDTTNYGYTF,TGCAGCGTTGGGGACACCACTAACTATGGCTACACCTTC
TRBJ2-3,TRBD1,TRBV7-8,many,CASSSDRVSDTQYF,TGTGCCAGCAGCTCCGACAGGGTGTCAGATACGCAGTATTTT
TRBJ2-5,-,TRBV24-1,-,CATSDPDPCRGGEKTQYF,TGTGCCACCAGTGACCCCGACCCGTGTCGGGGAGGCGAAAAGACCCAGTACTTC
TRBJ2-3,TRBD1,TRBV2,-,CASSRQGATDTQYF,TGCGCCAGCAGTAGACAGGGTGCCACAGATACGCAGTATTTT